This TCR beta chain was found in a study of PD-1 blockade in classical Hodgkin lymphoma. About the research overall: Patients were dosed intravenously with nivolumab at 3 mg/kg every 2 weeks. Points from the study as a whole: Reported findings placed baseline TCR diversity lower in newly diagnosed patients (compared with healthy donors). Patients starting nivolumab under 1 year after ASCT were excluded. Significantly greater TCR diversity emerged by C4D1 in CD4+ cells but not CD8+ cells.

In germline, CDR1 is WSHSY, CDR2 SAAADI. The V and J ends lost 5 bases and 5 bases respectively, with 9 bases between them. This CDR3 has 12 residues. In every patient, relapse followed autologous stem cell transplantation, while exposure to brentuximab vedotin differed. With regard to this clone: Its antigen is unidentified.

Using immunoSEQ multiplex PCR, the repertoire was profiled, and TCRdb retains in-frame clones only, with some absent. This sample has roughly 16,000 clones, with about 81% found just once. The specimen was peripheral blood mononuclear cells (PBMCs), collected at baseline. This chain uses TRBV10-2 with TRBJ1-1; D gene ambiguous. The sequence was collected from a human donor with classical Hodgkin lymphoma. In DNA form, the CDR3 reads TGCGCCAGCAGTCCCAAGCAAACTGAAGCTTTCTTT. It codes for CASSPKQTEAFF.